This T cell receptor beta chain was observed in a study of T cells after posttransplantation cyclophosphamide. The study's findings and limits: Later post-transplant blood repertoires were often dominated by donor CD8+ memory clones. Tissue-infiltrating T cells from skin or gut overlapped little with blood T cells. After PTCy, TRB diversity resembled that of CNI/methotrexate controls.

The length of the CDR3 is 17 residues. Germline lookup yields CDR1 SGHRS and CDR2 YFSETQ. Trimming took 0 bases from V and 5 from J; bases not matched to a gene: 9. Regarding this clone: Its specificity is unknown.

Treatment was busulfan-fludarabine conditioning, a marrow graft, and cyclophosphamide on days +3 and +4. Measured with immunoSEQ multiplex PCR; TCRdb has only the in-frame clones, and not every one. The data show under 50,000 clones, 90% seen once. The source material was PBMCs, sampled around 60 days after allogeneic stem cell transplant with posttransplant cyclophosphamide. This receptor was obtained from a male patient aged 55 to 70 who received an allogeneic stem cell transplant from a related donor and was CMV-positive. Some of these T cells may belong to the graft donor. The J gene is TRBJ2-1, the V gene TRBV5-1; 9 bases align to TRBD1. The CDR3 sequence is CASSLGGTGGIDNEQFF. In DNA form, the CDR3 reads TGCGCCAGCAGCTTGGGGGGTACAGGGGGCATCGACAATGAGCAGTTCTTC.